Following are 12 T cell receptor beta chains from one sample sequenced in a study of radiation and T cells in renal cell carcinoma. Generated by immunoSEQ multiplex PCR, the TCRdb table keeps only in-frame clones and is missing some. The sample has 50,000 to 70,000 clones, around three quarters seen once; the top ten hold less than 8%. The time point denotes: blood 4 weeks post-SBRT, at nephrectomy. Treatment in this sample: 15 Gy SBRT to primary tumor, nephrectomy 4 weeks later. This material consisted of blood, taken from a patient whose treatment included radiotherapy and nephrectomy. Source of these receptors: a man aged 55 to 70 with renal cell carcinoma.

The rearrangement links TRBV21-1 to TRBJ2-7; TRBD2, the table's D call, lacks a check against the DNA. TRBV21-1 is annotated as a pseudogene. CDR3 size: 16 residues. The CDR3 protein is CASSKVRWRFSYEQYV. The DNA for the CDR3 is TGTGCCAGCAGCAAAGTAAGATGGAGGTTCTCCTACGAGCAGTACGTC.

CDR3 coding DNA: TGTGCCAGCTCAGCACAGGTCGGTGGGGCCAACGTCCTGACTTTC. Translation: CASSAQVGGANVLTF. The chain couples TRBV18 to TRBJ2-6; D possibly corresponds to TRBD1 (5 bases). The germline CDR1 and CDR2 sequences are KGHSH and LQKENI. The CDR3 runs to 15 residues. V shed 5 bases and J shed 3 bases, with 11 bases lying between them.

The CDR3, as DNA: TGTGCCAGCAGAATAGCGGGAGGGCCCGCACATGAGCAGTTCTTC. Encoded protein: CASRIAGGPAHEQFF. The gene calls are TRBV6-1 and TRBJ2-1, with 11 bases that match TRBD2. Germline values: CDR1 MNHNS, CDR2 SASEGT. The CDR3 extends over 15 amino acids. V lost 6 bases and J lost 8; bases outside the gene matches: 9.

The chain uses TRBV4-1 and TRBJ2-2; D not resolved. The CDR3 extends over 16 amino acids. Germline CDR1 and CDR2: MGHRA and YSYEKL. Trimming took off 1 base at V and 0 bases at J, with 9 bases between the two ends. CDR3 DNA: TGCGCCAGCAGCCAAGGAATTGTGACGAACACCGGGGAGCTGTTTTTT. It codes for CASSQGIVTNTGELFF.

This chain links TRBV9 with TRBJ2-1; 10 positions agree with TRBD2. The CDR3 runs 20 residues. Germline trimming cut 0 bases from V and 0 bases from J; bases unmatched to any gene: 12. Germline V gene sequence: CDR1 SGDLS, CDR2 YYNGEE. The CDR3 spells CASSVEPTSGRYDSYNEQFF. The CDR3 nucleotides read TGTGCCAGCAGCGTAGAACCGACTAGCGGGCGGTACGACTCCTACAATGAGCAGTTCTTC.

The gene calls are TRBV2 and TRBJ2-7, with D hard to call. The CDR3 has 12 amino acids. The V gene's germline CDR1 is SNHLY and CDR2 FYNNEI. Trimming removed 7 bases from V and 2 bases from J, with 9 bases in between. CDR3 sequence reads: CASMGLTYEQYV. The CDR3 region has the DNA TGTGCCAGCATGGGCCTTACCTACGAGCAGTACGTC.

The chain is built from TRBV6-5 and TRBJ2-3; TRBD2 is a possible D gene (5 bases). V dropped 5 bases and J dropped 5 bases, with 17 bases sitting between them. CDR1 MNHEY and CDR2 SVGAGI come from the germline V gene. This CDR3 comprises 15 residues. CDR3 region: CASSQTTNWGDTQYF. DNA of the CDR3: TGTGCCAGCAGTCAGACTACGAACTGGGGAGATACGCAGTATTTT.

This CDR3 is CASLPQTGDYGYTF. The CDR3 DNA reads TGTGCCAGCCTCCCCCAAACGGGCGACTATGGCTACACCTTC. The chain carries TRBV2 and TRBJ1-2; D not certain. Germline CDR1 is SNHLY and CDR2 is FYNNEI. The CDR3 runs 14 residues. Trimming pared 8 bases from V and 3 bases from J, leaving 16 bases between.

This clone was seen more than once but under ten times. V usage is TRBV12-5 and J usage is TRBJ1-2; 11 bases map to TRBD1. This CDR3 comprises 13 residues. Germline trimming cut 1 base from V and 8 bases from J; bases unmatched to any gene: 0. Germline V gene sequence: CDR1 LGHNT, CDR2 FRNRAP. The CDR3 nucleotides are TGTGCTAGTGGTTTGGGGACAGGGGGCGGCTACACCTTC. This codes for CASGLGTGGGYTF.

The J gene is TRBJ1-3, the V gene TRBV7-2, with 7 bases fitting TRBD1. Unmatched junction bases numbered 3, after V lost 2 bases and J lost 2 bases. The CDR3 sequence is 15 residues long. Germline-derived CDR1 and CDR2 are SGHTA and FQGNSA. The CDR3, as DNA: TGTGCCAGCAGCTTACAGACAGGGCCTGGAAACACCATATATTTT. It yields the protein CASSLQTGPGNTIYF.

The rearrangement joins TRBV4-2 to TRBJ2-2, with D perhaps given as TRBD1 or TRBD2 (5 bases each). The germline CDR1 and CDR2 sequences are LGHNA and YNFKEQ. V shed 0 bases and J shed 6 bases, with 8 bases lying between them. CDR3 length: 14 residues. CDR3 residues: CASSQDPGPGELFF. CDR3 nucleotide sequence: TGTGCCAGCAGCCAAGATCCGGGGCCCGGGGAGCTGTTTTTT.

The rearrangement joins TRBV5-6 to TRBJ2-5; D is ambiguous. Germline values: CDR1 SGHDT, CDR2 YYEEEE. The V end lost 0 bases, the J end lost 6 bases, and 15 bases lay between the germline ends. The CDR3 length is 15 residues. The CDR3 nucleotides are TGTGCCAGCAGCTTGGCGTACCGTTTCGTACAGACCCAGTACTTC. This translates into CASSLAYRFVQTQYF. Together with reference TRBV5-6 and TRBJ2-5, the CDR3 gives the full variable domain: DAGVTQSPTHLIKTRGQQVTLRCSPKSGHDTVSWYQQALGQGPQFIFQYYEEEERQRGNFPDRFSGHQFPNYSSELNVNALLLGDSALYLCASSLAYRFVQTQYFGPGTRLLVL.